The subject of this entry is one T cell receptor (beta chain). What it binds is unknown. This entry is derived from a study of T-cell memory formation after mild COVID-19. Looking at the study overall: For the most part, TCR clusters were specific to one donor. Study outcomes and limitations: Within pre-infection memory, some responding clones were found, suggesting cross-reactive memory joined. The main location of contracting CD4+ clones was CM and EM, and that of contracting CD8+ clones was EMRA.

J was trimmed by 11 bases and V by 6 bases; bases with no gene match: 9. The CDR3 is 12 amino acids. CDR1 KGHSH and CDR2 LQKENI come from the germline V gene. TCRdb fed the 5' RACE reads into MiXCR, producing one record per CDR3 protein. The sample has over 120,000 distinct CDR3 sequences, 19% seen once. The genes are TRBV18 and TRBJ1-1; 7 bases line up with TRBD1. This clonotype was obtained from an adult woman who had mild COVID-19 (a few samples of this study predate the infection). Cell type and time point are not known. The sample comprised PBMCs or a T cell subset sorted from them (not recorded which). CDR3 loop: CASSRTGLEAFF. CDR3 DNA sequence: TGTGCCAGCTCCCGGACAGGCCTGGAGGCTTTCTTT.